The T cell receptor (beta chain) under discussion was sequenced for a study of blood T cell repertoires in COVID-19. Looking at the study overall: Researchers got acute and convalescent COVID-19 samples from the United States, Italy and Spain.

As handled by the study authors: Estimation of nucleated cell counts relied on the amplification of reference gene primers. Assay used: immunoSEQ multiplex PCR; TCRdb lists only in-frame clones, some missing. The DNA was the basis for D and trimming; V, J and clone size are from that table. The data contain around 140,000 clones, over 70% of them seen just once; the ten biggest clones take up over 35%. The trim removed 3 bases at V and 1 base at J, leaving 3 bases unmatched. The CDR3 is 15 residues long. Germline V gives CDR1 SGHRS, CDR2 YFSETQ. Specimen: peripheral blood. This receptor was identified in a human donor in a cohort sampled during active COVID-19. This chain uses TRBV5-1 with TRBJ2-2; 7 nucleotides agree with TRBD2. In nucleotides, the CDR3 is TGCGCCAGCAGCTCTGGGGGGGAGAACACCGGGGAGCTGTTTTTT. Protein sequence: CASSSGGENTGELFF. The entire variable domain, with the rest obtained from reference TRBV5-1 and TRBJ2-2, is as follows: KAGVTQTPRYLIKTRGQQVTLSCSPISGHRSVSWYQQTPGQGLQFLFEYFSETQRNKGNFPGRFSGRQFSNSRSEMNVSTLELGDSALYLCASSSGGENTGELFFGEGSRLTVL.